The clone carrying this T cell receptor (beta chain) has only one observation. The CDR3 contains 13 residues. CDR1 is SGDLS, CDR2 YYNGEE, per germline. The J segment lost 7 bases and the V segment lost 0 bases, leaving 3 bases of the junction unmatched. The data stem from a study of blood T cell repertoires in COVID-19. Study-level information: Donors in the United States, Italy and Spain gave samples during acute or convalescent COVID-19. PBMCs, B-cell-depleted T cells, or T cells were the source of the cDNA or gDNA that made up the material.

In the original analysis: For nucleated cells, counts were estimated from reference gene primer amplification. Sequencing used immunoSEQ multiplex PCR; TCRdb keeps in-frame clones, though not all of them. V and J calls and clone size are given by that table; D and trimming were obtained from the DNA. This repertoire shows 150,000 to 200,000 clones, around 82% found once; its top ten account for about a sixth. Participants' reported clinical history set cohort assignment. The gene calls are TRBV9 and TRBJ1-2; 7 bases agree with TRBD1. Sequencing was done on a sample of PBMCs or T cells enriched from blood (not recorded which). This receptor was taken from a woman aged 50 to 65 with acute COVID-19. The CDR3, as DNA: TGTGCCAGCAGCGTAGAGCCAGGGGGTGGCTACACCTTC. This codes for CASSVEPGGGYTF.